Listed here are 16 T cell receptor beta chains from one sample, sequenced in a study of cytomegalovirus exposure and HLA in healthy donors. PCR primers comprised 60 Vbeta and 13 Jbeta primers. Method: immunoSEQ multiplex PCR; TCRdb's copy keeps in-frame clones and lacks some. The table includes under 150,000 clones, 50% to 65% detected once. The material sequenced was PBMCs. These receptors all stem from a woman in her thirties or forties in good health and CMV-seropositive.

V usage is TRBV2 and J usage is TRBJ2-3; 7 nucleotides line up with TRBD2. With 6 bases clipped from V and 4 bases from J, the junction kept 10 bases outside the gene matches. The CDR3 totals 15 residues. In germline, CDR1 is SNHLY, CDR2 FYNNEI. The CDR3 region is CASSPREVLADTQYF. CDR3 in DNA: TGTGCCAGCAGCCCTCGGGAGGTTTTAGCAGATACGCAGTATTTT.

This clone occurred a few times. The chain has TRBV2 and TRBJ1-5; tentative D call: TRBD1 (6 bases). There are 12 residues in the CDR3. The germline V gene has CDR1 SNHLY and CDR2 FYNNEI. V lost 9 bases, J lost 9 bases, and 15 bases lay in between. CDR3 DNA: TGTGCCAGTGGGGACACGAGGACGCCCCAGCATTTT. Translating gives CASGDTRTPQHF.

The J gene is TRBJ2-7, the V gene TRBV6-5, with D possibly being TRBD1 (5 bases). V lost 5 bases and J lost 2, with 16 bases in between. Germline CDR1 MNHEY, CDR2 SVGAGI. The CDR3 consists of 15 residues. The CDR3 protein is CASSQTDPEPYEQYF. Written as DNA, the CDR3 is TGTGCCAGCAGTCAGACAGACCCAGAGCCCTACGAGCAGTACTTC.

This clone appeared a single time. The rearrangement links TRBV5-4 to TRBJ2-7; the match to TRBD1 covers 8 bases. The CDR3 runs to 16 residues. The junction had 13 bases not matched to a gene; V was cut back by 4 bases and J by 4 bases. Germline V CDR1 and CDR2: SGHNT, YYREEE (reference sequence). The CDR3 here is CASSPFLTGDGYEQYF. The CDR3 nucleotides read TGTGCCAGCAGCCCGTTCCTGACAGGGGACGGGTACGAGCAGTACTTC.

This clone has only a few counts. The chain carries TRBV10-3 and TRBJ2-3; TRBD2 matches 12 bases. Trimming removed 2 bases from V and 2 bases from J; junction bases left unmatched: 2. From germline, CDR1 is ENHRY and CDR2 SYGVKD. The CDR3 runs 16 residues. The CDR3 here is CAISELAGGNTDTQYF. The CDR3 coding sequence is TGTGCCATCAGTGAGCTAGCGGGAGGGAACACAGATACGCAGTATTTT.

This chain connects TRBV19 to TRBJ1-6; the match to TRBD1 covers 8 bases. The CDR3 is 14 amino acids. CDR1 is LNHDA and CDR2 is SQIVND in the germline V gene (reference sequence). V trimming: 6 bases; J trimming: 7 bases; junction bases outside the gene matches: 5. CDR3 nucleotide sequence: TGTGCCAGTAGGCCGGGACAGGTGAATTCACCCCTCCACTTT. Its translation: CASRPGQVNSPLHF.

The CDR3 spells CASTTGLEEGEQYF. CDR3 coding DNA: TGCGCCAGCACGACGGGACTAGAAGAGGGCGAGCAGTACTTC. The V call is TRBV5-1, the J call TRBJ2-5, with 8 bases that match TRBD2. The end of the DNA aligns better with TRBJ2-7, so the J call may be wrong. Germline CDR1 and CDR2: SGHRS and YFSETQ. The CDR3 runs to 14 residues.

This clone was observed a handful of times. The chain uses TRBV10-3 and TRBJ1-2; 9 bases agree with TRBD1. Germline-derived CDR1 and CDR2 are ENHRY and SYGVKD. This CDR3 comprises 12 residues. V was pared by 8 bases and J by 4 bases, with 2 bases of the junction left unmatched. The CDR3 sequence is CAILQGAYGYTF. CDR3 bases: TGTGCCATCCTACAGGGGGCCTATGGCTACACCTTC.

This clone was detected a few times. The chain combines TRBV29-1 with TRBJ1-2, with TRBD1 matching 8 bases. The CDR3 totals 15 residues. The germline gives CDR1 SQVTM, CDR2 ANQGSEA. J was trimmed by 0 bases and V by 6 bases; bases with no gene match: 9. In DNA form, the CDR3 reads TGCAGCGTGTGGGTAGTGGACAGGGCTAACTATGGCTACACCTTC. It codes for CSVWVVDRANYGYTF.

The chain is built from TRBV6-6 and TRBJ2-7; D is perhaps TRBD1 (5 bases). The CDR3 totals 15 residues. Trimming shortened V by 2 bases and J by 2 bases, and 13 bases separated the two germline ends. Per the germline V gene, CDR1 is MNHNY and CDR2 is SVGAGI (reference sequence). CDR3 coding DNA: TGTGCCAGCAGTTACCCGGGCAGGGATGCCTACGAGCAGTACTTC. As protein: CASSYPGRDAYEQYF.

CDR3 sequence reads: CASSLPQTGEDIQYF. The CDR3 coding sequence is TGTGCCAGCAGCTTGCCCCAGACAGGGGAAGACATTCAGTACTTC. The V and J genes are TRBV11-3 and TRBJ2-4; 8 bases are shared with TRBD1. Germline CDR1 SGHNT, CDR2 YENEEA. This CDR3 contains 15 residues. The ends lost 3 bases at V and 8 bases at J; junction bases unmatched: 9.

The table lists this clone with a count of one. The CDR3: CASSPGTGTSYEQYF. CDR3 nucleotides: TGTGCCAGCAGCCCCGGGACAGGGACCTCCTACGAGCAGTACTTC. V is TRBV9 and J is TRBJ2-7; TRBD1 matches 9 bases. Germline CDR1 SGDLS, CDR2 YYNGEE. The V segment lost 4 bases and the J segment 0 bases; nucleotides outside the gene matches: 5. The CDR3 sequence is 15 residues long.

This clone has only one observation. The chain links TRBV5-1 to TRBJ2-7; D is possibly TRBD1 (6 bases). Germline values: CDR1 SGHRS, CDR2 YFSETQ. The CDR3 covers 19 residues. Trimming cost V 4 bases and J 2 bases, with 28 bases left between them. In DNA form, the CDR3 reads TGCGCCAGCAGCATCAACGCCGCCCCGGACAGCCATGAAGCCTACGAGCAGTACTTC. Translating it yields CASSINAAPDSHEAYEQYF.

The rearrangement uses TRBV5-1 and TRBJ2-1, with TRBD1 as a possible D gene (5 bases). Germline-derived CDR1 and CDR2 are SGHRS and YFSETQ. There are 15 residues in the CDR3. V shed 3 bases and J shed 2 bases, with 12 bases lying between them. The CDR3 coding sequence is TGCGCCAGCAGCTCCACTTCAGGGACCTACAATGAGCAGTTCTTC. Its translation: CASSSTSGTYNEQFF.

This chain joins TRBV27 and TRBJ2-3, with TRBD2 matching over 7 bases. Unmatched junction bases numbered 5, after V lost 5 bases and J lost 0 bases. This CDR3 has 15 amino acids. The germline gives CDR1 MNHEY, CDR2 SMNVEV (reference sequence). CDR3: CASSRLALSTDTQYF. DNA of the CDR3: TGTGCCAGCAGTCGACTAGCCCTTAGCACAGATACGCAGTATTTT.

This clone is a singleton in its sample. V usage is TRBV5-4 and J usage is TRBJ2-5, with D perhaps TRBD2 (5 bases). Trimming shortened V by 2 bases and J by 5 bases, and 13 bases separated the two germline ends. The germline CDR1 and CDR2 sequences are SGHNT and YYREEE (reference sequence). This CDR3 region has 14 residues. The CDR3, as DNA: TGTGCCAGCAGCTTACTAGGATTGTCTGAGACCCAGTACTTC. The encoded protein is CASSLLGLSETQYF.